This entry lists 23 T cell receptor beta chains sequenced from one sample in a study of T cell changes during pregnancy in multiple sclerosis. The repertoire was sequenced with immunoSEQ multiplex PCR; TCRdb's copy has only in-frame clones and lacks some. The data hold 65,000 to 95,000 clones, with over 75% observed a single time. The source was peripheral blood, collected before pregnancy. The origin of the receptors is a female donor with multiple sclerosis, enrolled in a pregnancy study.

The chain combines TRBV6-1 with TRBJ1-2, with D possibly being TRBD1 (6 bases). CDR1 and CDR2 from the germline V gene are MNHNS and SASEGT. Trimming removed 3 bases at V and 6 bases at J, with 14 bases between. The CDR3 contains 14 residues. The CDR3 spells CASSDGARGHGYTF. The CDR3, as DNA: TGTGCCAGCAGTGACGGCGCCAGGGGCCATGGCTACACCTTC.

This sequence joins TRBV7-2 and TRBJ2-7; 10 bases match TRBD2. The CDR3 has 14 amino acids. V shed 3 bases and J 7 bases; nucleotides not matched to a gene: 6. Per germline, CDR1 SGHTA and CDR2 FQGNSA. CDR3 protein: CASSFPGLAREQYF. The CDR3 region has the DNA TGTGCCAGCAGCTTCCCGGGACTAGCGAGGGAGCAGTACTTC.

The V and J genes are TRBV5-1 and TRBJ1-4; D may be TRBD1 (5 bases). The CDR3 extends over 16 amino acids. CDR1 SGHRS and CDR2 YFSETQ come from the germline V gene. V was pared by 4 bases and J by 4 bases, with 17 bases between. CDR3 sequence: CASSRLGRALNEKLFF. DNA for the CDR3: TGCGCCAGCAGCCGCCTAGGCAGGGCCCTTAATGAAAAACTGTTTTTT.

This sequence joins TRBV5-1 and TRBJ1-2; 7 bases map to TRBD1. CDR1 is SGHRS, CDR2 YFSETQ, per germline. The CDR3 runs to 14 residues. Germline trimming cut 0 bases from V and 7 bases from J; bases unmatched to any gene: 6. As DNA, the CDR3 is TGCGCCAGCAGCTTGGGAGGGGGCGCCGCTGGCTACACCTTC. Translated, it gives CASSLGGGAAGYTF.

This clone has just a few counts. The J gene is TRBJ1-5, the V gene TRBV6-1; D perhaps matches TRBD1 (5 bases). The CDR3 consists of 17 residues. Germline CDR1 MNHNS, CDR2 SASEGT. The V and J ends lost 4 bases and 4 bases respectively, with 20 bases between them. The chain's CDR3 is CASSGQLAFGGNQPQHF. DNA for the CDR3: TGTGCCAGCAGTGGGCAACTTGCCTTCGGGGGTAATCAGCCCCAGCATTTT.

The gene calls are TRBV7-6 and TRBJ2-2; 8 bases are shared with TRBD2. This CDR3 has 19 residues. After removal of 5 bases from V and 5 bases from J, the junction contained 19 bases not matched to a gene. Germline V gives CDR1 SGHVS, CDR2 FNYEAQ. CDR3 residues: CASSPLLKPGTRGTGELFF. The CDR3 DNA sequence: TGTGCCAGCAGCCCCCTACTAAAACCCGGGACTAGAGGAACCGGGGAGCTGTTTTTT.

In this sample, this clone turned up once. This sequence joins TRBV18 and TRBJ1-2; D gene unclear. The germline gives CDR1 KGHSH, CDR2 LQKENI. The germline V and J ends were trimmed by 0 bases and 4 bases, with 12 bases remaining between them. The length of the CDR3 is 15 residues. CDR3: CASSPPSSPGYGYTF. DNA of the CDR3: TGTGCCAGCTCACCACCGTCCTCCCCCGGCTATGGCTACACCTTC. The full variable domain, with the rest looked up from reference TRBV18 and TRBJ1-2, is NAGVMQNPRHLVRRRGQEARLRCSPMKGHSHVYWYRQLPEEGLKFMVYLQKENIIDESGMPKERFSAEFPKEGPSILRIQQVVRGDSAAYFCASSPPSSPGYGYTFGSGTRLTVV.

This chain connects TRBV6-6 to TRBJ2-3; TRBD2 agrees at 8 bases. This CDR3 is built from 16 residues. Looked up from germline, CDR1 is MNHNY and CDR2 is SVGAGI (reference sequence). The trim removed 0 bases at V and 2 bases at J, leaving 4 bases unmatched. CDR3 DNA sequence: TGTGCCAGCAGTTACTCCGATAGCGGGACCACAGATACGCAGTATTTT. Translation: CASSYSDSGTTDTQYF.

The rearrangement uses TRBV5-1 and TRBJ2-3, with 9 bases fitting TRBD1. This CDR3 has 15 amino acids. V lost 4 bases to trimming and J lost 0 bases; unmatched junction nucleotides: 3. Germline CDR1 reads SGHRS; CDR2 reads YFSETQ. CDR3 bases: TGCGCCAGCAGCGTTGGACAGGGGAGCACAGATACGCAGTATTTT. Translating gives CASSVGQGSTDTQYF.

The rearrangement joins TRBV5-5 to TRBJ1-4, with D perhaps TRBD1 (5 bases). The V end lost 1 base, the J end lost 8 bases, and 15 bases lay between the germline ends. The germline V gene encodes CDR1 SGHKS and CDR2 YYEKEE (reference sequence). The CDR3 is 15 residues long. This CDR3 reads CASSLSRAAPEKLFF. The CDR3 DNA reads TGTGCCAGCAGCTTGTCCAGGGCCGCCCCCGAAAAACTGTTTTTT.

This clone has a handful of counts. The genes are TRBV28 and TRBJ2-7; maybe TRBD1 (6 bases). The CDR3 spans 15 residues. Germline V gives CDR1 MDHEN, CDR2 SYDVKM. The V and J ends lost 2 bases and 6 bases respectively, with 17 bases between them. CDR3 residues: CASSLAATGTCEQYF. The DNA of the CDR3 is TGTGCCAGCAGTTTAGCCGCGACAGGAACCTGCGAGCAGTACTTC.

The chain couples TRBV2 to TRBJ2-5, with 8 bases lining up with TRBD1. The V segment lost 4 bases and the J segment 4 bases; nucleotides outside the gene matches: 5. The germline V gene encodes CDR1 SNHLY and CDR2 FYNNEI. CDR3 length: 14 residues. CDR3 DNA: TGTGCCAGCAGTGTAGTCGACAGGGGAGAGACCCAGTACTTC. As protein: CASSVVDRGETQYF.

The chain couples TRBV10-2 to TRBJ2-5; TRBD2 aligns across 9 bases. Germline trimming cut 2 bases from V and 4 bases from J; bases unmatched to any gene: 5. CDR3 length equals 15 residues. Germline V gene sequence: CDR1 WSHSY, CDR2 SAAADI. This chain's CDR3 is CASSEPAGGPETQYF. As DNA, the CDR3 is TGCGCCAGCAGTGAGCCAGCGGGGGGCCCAGAGACCCAGTACTTC.

This rearrangement joins TRBV29-1 to TRBJ2-7; a possible D gene is TRBD1 (7 bases). V shed 7 bases and J shed 6 bases, with 16 bases lying between them. The CDR3 totals 12 residues. CDR1 is SQVTM, CDR2 ANQGSEA, per germline. Here the CDR3 reads CSGCVQGGEQYF. CDR3 in DNA: TGCAGCGGATGTGTGCAGGGGGGCGAGCAGTACTTC.

The V and J genes are TRBV6-5 and TRBJ1-2; 8 bases are a match to TRBD1. The germline CDR1 and CDR2 sequences are MNHEY and SVGAGI. There are 14 residues in the CDR3. V trimming: 8 bases; J trimming: 8 bases; junction bases outside the gene matches: 13. The CDR3 loop is CASYDRDRPQGYTF. The CDR3 nucleotides read TGTGCCAGCTATGACAGGGACAGGCCCCAGGGCTACACCTTC.

The V call is TRBV15, the J call TRBJ1-2, with 9 bases identical to TRBD1. V lost 0 bases and J lost 7; bases outside the gene matches: 3. The CDR3 length is 14 residues. Germline CDR1 is LNHNV and CDR2 is YYDKDF (reference sequence). The CDR3 loop reads CATSRDRDRAGYTF. Here the CDR3 DNA reads TGTGCCACCAGCAGAGATCGGGACAGGGCTGGCTACACCTTC.

J is TRBJ1-1 and V is TRBV19; D possibly corresponds to TRBD1 (5 bases). The germline V gene has CDR1 LNHDA and CDR2 SQIVND (reference sequence). V was clipped by 5 bases and J by 4 bases, with 14 bases between them. There are 14 residues in the CDR3. The CDR3 here is CASSAPLRGTEAFF. The CDR3, as DNA: TGTGCCAGTAGTGCCCCCCTTAGGGGCACTGAAGCTTTCTTT. The full variable domain, with the rest looked up from reference TRBV19 and TRBJ1-1, is DGGITQSPKYLFRKEGQNVTLSCEQNLNHDAMYWYRQDPGQGLRLIYYSQIVNDFQKGDIAEGYSVSREKKESFPLTVTSAQKNPTAFYLCASSAPLRGTEAFFGQGTRLTVV.

The chain combines TRBV11-2 with TRBJ2-5; a possible D gene is TRBD1 (5 bases). Germline V gene data show CDR1 as SGHAT and CDR2 as FQNNGV. CDR3 size: 14 residues. Deletions cut 1 base from V and 2 bases from J, with 8 bases between. The CDR3 loop reads CASSLVTGQETQYF. The DNA of the CDR3 is TGTGCCAGCAGCTTAGTAACAGGTCAAGAGACCCAGTACTTC.

This clone was recorded only once. The chain recombines TRBV9 with TRBJ1-2; the match to TRBD1 covers 7 bases. The J segment lost 4 bases and the V segment lost 4 bases, leaving 7 bases of the junction unmatched. Germline loops: CDR1 SGDLS, CDR2 YYNGEE. The CDR3 spans 14 residues. In nucleotides, the CDR3 is TGTGCCAGCAGCCCTAGGGGGCGCGGCTATGGCTACACCTTC. Translation: CASSPRGRGYGYTF.

This clone was recorded once. The rearrangement uses TRBV9 and TRBJ2-1; a possible D gene is TRBD1 (5 bases). With 1 base removed from V and 4 bases from J, the gap between germline ends came to 9 bases. Germline V gene sequence: CDR1 SGDLS, CDR2 YYNGEE. The CDR3 extends over 14 amino acids. The CDR3: CASSVTDSYNEQFF. The CDR3, as DNA: TGTGCCAGCAGCGTAACAGACAGTTACAATGAGCAGTTCTTC.

CDR3 bases: TGTGCCAGTTCCCGACCCGGGACAGGGACAGATACGCAGTATTTT. Residues: CASSRPGTGTDTQYF. V usage is TRBV2 and J usage is TRBJ2-3, with 9 bases aligning to TRBD1. Germline V gene lookup returns CDR1 SNHLY and CDR2 FYNNEI. Trimming took 9 bases from V and 3 from J; bases not matched to a gene: 10. CDR3 size: 15 residues.

The chain is built from TRBV4-1 and TRBJ2-1, with TRBD1 matching 8 bases. V was clipped by 5 bases and J by 4 bases; unmatched bases: 16. From germline, CDR1 is MGHRA and CDR2 YSYEKL. This CDR3 has 18 residues. The CDR3 coding sequence is TGCGCCAGCAGCGCGGGACAGGTCGCGTGGATTGATTACAATGAGCAGTTCTTC. Its protein is CASSAGQVAWIDYNEQFF.

The chain carries TRBV27 and TRBJ2-1, with a possible D match to TRBD1 (6 bases). This CDR3 is 16 amino acids long. From germline, CDR1 is MNHEY and CDR2 SMNVEV (reference sequence). V shed 5 bases and J shed 0 bases, with 14 bases lying between them. CDR3 sequence (DNA): TGTGCCAGCAGTCCCGGGGACACCCGCTCCTACAATGAGCAGTTCTTC. This translates into CASSPGDTRSYNEQFF.